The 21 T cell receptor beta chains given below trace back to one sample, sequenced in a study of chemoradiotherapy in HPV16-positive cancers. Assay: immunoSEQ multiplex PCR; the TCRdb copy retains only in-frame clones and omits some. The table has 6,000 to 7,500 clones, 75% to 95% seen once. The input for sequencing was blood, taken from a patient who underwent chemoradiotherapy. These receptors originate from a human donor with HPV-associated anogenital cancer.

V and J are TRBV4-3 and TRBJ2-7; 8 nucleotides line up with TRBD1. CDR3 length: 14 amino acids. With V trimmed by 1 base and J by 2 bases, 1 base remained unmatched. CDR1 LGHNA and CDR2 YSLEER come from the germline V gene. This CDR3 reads CASSQGTGTYEQYF. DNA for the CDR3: TGCGCCAGCAGCCAAGGGACAGGGACCTACGAGCAGTACTTC.

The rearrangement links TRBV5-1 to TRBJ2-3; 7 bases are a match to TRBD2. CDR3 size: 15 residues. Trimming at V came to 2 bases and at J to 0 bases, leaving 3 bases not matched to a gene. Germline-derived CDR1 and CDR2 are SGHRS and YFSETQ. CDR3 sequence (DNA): TGCGCCAGCAGCTTACCGGGGGGAAGCACAGATACGCAGTATTTT. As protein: CASSLPGGSTDTQYF.

Here the CDR3 DNA reads TGTGCCAGCTCACCCGTACAAGAGACCCAGTACTTC. Its protein is CASSPVQETQYF. V usage is TRBV18 and J usage is TRBJ2-5; no firm D call. Trimming pared 3 bases from V and 2 bases from J, leaving 4 bases between. The CDR3 covers 12 residues. The germline gives CDR1 KGHSH, CDR2 LQKENI. Full variable domain (missing parts from reference TRBV18 and TRBJ2-5): NAGVMQNPRHLVRRRGQEARLRCSPMKGHSHVYWYRQLPEEGLKFMVYLQKENIIDESGMPKERFSAEFPKEGPSILRIQQVVRGDSAAYFCASSPVQETQYFGPGTRLLVL.

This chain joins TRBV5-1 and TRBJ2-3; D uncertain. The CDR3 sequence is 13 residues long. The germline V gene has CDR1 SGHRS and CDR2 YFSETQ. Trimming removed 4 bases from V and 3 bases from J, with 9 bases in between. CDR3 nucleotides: TGCGCCAGCAGCACGAGTAGAACAGATACGCAGTATTTT. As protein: CASSTSRTDTQYF.

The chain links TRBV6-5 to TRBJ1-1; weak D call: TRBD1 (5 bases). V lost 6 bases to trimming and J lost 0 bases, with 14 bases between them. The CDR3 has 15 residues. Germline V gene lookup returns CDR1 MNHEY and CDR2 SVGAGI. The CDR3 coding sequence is TGTGCCAGCAGGACCGACGAACAGGTGAACACTGAAGCTTTCTTT. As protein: CASRTDEQVNTEAFF.

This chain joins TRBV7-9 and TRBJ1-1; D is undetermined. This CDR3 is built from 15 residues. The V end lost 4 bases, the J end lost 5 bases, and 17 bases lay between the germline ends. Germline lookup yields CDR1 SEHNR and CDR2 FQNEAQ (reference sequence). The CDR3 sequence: CASSSQSWDGTEAFF. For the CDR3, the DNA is TGTGCCAGCAGCTCCCAAAGTTGGGATGGGACTGAAGCTTTCTTT.

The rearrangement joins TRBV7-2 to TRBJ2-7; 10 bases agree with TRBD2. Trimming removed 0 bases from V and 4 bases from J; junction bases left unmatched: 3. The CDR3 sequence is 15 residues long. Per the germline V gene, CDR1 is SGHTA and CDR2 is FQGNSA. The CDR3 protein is CASSLAERGGYEQYF. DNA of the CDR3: TGTGCCAGCAGCTTAGCTGAGCGGGGGGGATACGAGCAGTACTTC.

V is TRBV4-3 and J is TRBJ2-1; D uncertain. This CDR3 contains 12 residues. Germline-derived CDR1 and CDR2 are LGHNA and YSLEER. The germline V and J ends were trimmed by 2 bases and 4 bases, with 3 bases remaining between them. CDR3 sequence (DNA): TGCGCCAGCAGCCAAACTTACAATGAGCAGTTCTTC. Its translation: CASSQTYNEQFF.

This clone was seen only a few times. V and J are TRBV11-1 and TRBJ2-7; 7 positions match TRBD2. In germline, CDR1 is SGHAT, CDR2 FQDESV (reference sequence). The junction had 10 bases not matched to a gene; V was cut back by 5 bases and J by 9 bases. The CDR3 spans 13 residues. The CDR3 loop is CASSLNPLAGQYF. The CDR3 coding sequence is TGTGCCAGCAGCCTCAATCCCTTAGCGGGGCAGTACTTC.

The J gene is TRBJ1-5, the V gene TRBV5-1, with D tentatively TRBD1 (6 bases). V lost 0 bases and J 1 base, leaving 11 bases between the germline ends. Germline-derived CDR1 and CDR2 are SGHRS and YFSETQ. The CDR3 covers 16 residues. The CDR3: CASSLDARGSNQPQHF. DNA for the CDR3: TGCGCCAGCAGCTTGGATGCCAGGGGAAGCAATCAGCCCCAGCATTTT.

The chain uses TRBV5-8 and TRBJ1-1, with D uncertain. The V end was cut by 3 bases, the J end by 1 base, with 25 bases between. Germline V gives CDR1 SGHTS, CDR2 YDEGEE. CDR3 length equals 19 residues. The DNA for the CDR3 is TGTGCCAGCAGCTCCCGTGGGAGGGCAGTCCGGAATGGGAACACTGAAGCTTTCTTT. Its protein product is CASSSRGRAVRNGNTEAFF.

For the CDR3, the DNA is TGTGCCAGCAGCTTCGATAACGAGCAGTACTTC. Its protein is CASSFDNEQYF. The rearrangement joins TRBV11-3 to TRBJ2-7; D not certain. CDR3 size: 11 residues. The germline V gene has CDR1 SGHNT and CDR2 YENEEA. V lost 3 bases, J lost 5 bases, and 5 bases lay in between.

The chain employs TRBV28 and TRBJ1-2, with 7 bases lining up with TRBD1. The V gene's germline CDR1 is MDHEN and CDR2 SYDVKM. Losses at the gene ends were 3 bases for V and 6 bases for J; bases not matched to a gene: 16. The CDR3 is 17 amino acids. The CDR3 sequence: CASSFSPYRGESNGYTF. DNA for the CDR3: TGTGCCAGCAGTTTCTCCCCCTACAGGGGCGAGTCTAATGGCTACACCTTC.

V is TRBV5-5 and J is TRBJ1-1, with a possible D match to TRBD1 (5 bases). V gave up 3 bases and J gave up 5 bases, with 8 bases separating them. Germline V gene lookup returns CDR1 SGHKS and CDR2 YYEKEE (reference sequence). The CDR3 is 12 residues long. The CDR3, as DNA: TGTGCCAGCAGCTGGGGACGGACTGAAGCTTTCTTT. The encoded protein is CASSWGRTEAFF.

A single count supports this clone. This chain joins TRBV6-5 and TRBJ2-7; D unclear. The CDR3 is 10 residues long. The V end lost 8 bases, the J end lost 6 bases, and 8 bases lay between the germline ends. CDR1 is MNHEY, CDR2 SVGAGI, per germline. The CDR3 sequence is CASRGVEQYF. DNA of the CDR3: TGTGCCAGCCGTGGGGTCGAGCAGTACTTC.

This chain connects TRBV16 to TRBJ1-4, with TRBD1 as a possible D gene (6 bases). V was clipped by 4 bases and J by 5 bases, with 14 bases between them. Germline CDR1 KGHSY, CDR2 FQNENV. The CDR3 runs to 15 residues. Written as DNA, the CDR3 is TGTGCCAGCAGCCCGATACAGGGCCGAAATGAAAAACTGTTTTTT. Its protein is CASSPIQGRNEKLFF.

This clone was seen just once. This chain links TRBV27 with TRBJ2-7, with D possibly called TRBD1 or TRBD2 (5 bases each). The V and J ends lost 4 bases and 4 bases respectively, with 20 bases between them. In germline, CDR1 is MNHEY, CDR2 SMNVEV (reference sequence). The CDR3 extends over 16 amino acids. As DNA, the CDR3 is TGTGCCAGCAGTTCCCGCCCGGGACGAGGAAAATACGAGCAGTACTTC. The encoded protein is CASSSRPGRGKYEQYF.

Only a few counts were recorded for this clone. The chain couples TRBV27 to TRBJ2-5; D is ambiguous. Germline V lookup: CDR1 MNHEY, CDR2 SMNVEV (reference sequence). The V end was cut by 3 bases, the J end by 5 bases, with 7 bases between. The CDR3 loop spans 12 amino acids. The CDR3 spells CASSFGGETQYF. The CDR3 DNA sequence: TGTGCCAGCAGTTTTGGTGGGGAGACCCAGTACTTC.

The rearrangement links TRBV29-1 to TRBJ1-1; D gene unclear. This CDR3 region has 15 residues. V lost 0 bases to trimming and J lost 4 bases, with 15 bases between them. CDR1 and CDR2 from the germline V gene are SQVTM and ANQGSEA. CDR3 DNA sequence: TGCAGCGTTGAAGAGCCTCATCCATCGGGCACTGAAGCTTTCTTT. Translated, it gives CSVEEPHPSGTEAFF.

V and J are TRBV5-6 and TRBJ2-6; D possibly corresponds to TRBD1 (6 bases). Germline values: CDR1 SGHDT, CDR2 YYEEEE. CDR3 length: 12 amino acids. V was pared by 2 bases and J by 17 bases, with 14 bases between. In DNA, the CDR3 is TGTGCCAGCAGCTTTAGGACAGCCTTCATGACTTTC. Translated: CASSFRTAFMTF.

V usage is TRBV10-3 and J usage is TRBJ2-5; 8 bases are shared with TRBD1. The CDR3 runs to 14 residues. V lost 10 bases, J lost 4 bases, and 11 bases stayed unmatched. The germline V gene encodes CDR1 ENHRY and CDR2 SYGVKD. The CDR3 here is CATGSRTGLETQYF. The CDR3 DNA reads TGTGCCACAGGAAGCAGGACAGGGTTAGAGACCCAGTACTTC.